Below are 14 T cell receptor beta chains sequenced from a single sample in a study of tumor-infiltrating lymphocytes in primary liver carcinoma. Production of TCR beta cDNA used roughly 480 ng total RNA together with a constant-region primer. Nested multiplex PCR, run for three rounds with slightly modified ARM-PCR, yielded TCR beta libraries. For roughly 10 cycles apiece, the opening two PCR rounds ran with TRBV1-TRBV30 forward primers and a C-beta reverse primer. TCRdb reanalysed the multiplex PCR reads using MiXCR and keeps one entry per CDR3 protein. The table shows 95,000 to 100,000 distinct CDR3 sequences, with about 70% occurring only once. Without any cell sorting, roughly 20-32 mg of bulk tissue yielded co-extracted RNA and DNA. Sequenced material: liver tumor tissue from sampling region 2. Indicated subset: tumor region T2, inferior pole. These receptors came from a woman aged 55-69 years with primary liver carcinoma and hepatitis B virus infection.

This clonotype was detected ten times or more. CDR3 bases: TGTGCCAGCAGTTCCGGACTGATCTACGAGCAGTACTTC. This codes for CASSSGLIYEQYF. V and J are TRBV6-6 and TRBJ2-7, with a weak D call TRBD2 (5 bases). The V and J ends lost 4 bases and 3 bases respectively, with 10 bases between them. CDR1 is MNHNY and CDR2 is SVGAGI in the germline V gene (reference sequence). CDR3 length: 13 amino acids.

As regards this clonotype: As the CDR3 is not closed by the conserved phenylalanine or tryptophan, this likely results from a read error. The DNA is left out, because the CDR3 cannot be placed on it with certainty; the CDR3 is given as TCRdb lists it. The gene calls are TRBV21-1 and TRBJ1-1; TRBD1, the D gene given by the table, was not confirmed from the DNA. TRBV21-1 is marked as a pseudogene. The length of the CDR3 is 15 amino acids, counting both ends. The CDR3 loop reads CASSIPGQGPTEAIL.

This clonotype was detected only a few times. The genes are TRBV29-1 and TRBJ1-2; D not certain. Trimming stripped 7 bases from V and 1 base from J, with 13 bases between. Germline loops: CDR1 SQVTM, CDR2 ANQGSEA. This CDR3 is 13 amino acids long. CDR3 bases: TGCAGCGAAAGACCGGGAAATAACTATGGCTACACCTTC. Amino acids: CSERPGNNYGYTF.

The sample holds many counts of this clonotype. This chain uses TRBV10-3 with TRBJ1-5, with a possible D match to TRBD1 (6 bases). The CDR3 loop spans 15 amino acids. CDR1 is ENHRY and CDR2 is SYGVKD in the germline V gene. The V gene lost 2 bases and the J gene lost 0 bases, with 8 bases spanning the gap. The CDR3 DNA sequence: TGTGCCATCAGTGAGACAGGGAATAGCAATCAGCCCCAGCATTTT. This codes for CAISETGNSNQPQHF.

With regard to this clonotype: A clone one base away is much larger, so this may be a read error. This chain links TRBV12-3 or TRBV12-4 with TRBJ2-3; D may correspond to TRBD1 or TRBD2 (5 bases each). This CDR3 has 12 residues. V was trimmed by 8 bases and J by 0 bases, leaving 6 bases between them. The CDR3 DNA is TGTGCCAGCGGGGGTAGCACAGATACGCAGTATTTT. Amino acid sequence: CASGGSTDTQYF.

V usage is TRBV6-2 or TRBV6-3 and J usage is TRBJ1-2, with D uncertain. CDR1 is MNHEY and CDR2 is SVGEGT in the germline V gene. The V and J ends lost 9 bases and 8 bases respectively, with 19 bases between them. The length of the CDR3 is 13 residues. CDR3 region: CARSETRERGYTF. In nucleotides, the CDR3 is TGTGCCAGAAGTGAAACAAGGGAGCGCGGCTACACCTTC.

This clonotype was counted a few times. This sequence joins TRBV12-3 or TRBV12-4 and TRBJ1-2; D gene unclear. The CDR3 loop spans 11 amino acids. The ends were cut back, 3 bases at V and 14 bases at J, with 13 bases in the middle. The DNA of the CDR3 is TGTGCCAGCAGTTTTGGCCGAGCGTGGACCTTC. It codes for CASSFGRAWTF.

For this clonotype: Relative to the germline gene, one junction end is altered; a read error may explain this. The gene calls are TRBV12-3 or TRBV12-4 and TRBJ2-2, with D tentatively TRBD2 (6 bases). This CDR3 has 16 residues. CDR3 in amino acids: CASSPNIGRLGGELFF. The CDR3 coding sequence is TGTGCCAGCAGTCCCAACATCGGGAGATTGGGCGGGGAGCTGTTCTTT.

A remark on this clonotype: Likely a read error: the CDR3 ends without its conserved phenylalanine or tryptophan. It is unclear where the CDR3 begins or ends on the DNA, so no DNA is shown, and the CDR3 is as TCRdb lists it. J is TRBJ2-5 and V is TRBV29-1; TRBD2, the D gene given by the table, was not confirmed from the DNA. The CDR3 sequence runs 14 residues, both termini included. CDR1 and CDR2 from the germline V gene are SQVTM and ANQGSEA. Here the CDR3 reads CSARGTSRQETQHL.

About this clonotype: At one of its ends the junction is not consistent with the germline gene, which may arise from a read error. Here the CDR3 DNA reads TGTGCCAGGAGCCAAGATAGGGGAGACAGGGTCGCGTTCTTC. This sequence encodes CARSQDRGDRVAFF. The chain joins TRBV4-2 to TRBJ2-1, with 7 bases identical to TRBD1. This CDR3 has 14 residues. Looked up from germline, CDR1 is LGHNA and CDR2 is YNFKEQ.

This clonotype was picked up one time. The junction does not match germline at one end; this may be a read error. The chain joins TRBV6-6 to TRBJ1-1; no clear D. The CDR3 length is 13 residues. The germline CDR1 and CDR2 sequences are MNHNY and SVGAGI (reference sequence). The CDR3 DNA follows: TGTGCCAGAAGCGATACCCAGTACACGGAAGCTTTCTTT. This sequence encodes CARSDTQYTEAFF.

On this clonotype itself: A read error is possible here, since a much larger clone lies one base away. This rearrangement joins TRBV7-8 to TRBJ2-2, with a weak D call TRBD2 (7 bases). CDR3 length: 16 residues. Germline CDR1 reads SGHVS; CDR2 reads FQNEAQ. CDR3 protein: CASIPGGGGNTGELYF. CDR3 DNA: TGTGCCAGCATCCCAGGAGGGGGGGGGAACACCGGGGAGCTGTATTTT.

Of note for this clonotype: One end of the junction varies from germline; a read error may be responsible. The chain employs TRBV19 and TRBJ1-5, with D unresolved. The CDR3 has 14 residues. Germline V lookup: CDR1 LNHDA, CDR2 SQIVND (reference sequence). The CDR3 region has the DNA TGTGCCAGTAGTATACACGGTCGCAACCAGCCCCAGCATTTT. The encoded protein is CASSIHGRNQPQHF.

This clonotype came up a few times. The rearrangement links TRBV12-3 or TRBV12-4 to TRBJ2-3; 7 nucleotides align to TRBD2. The CDR3 is 15 residues long. Trimming removed 4 bases from V and 4 bases from J; junction bases left unmatched: 8. The CDR3 sequence: CASSSGGLIADTQYF. CDR3 sequence (DNA): TGTGCCAGCAGTTCTGGGGGACTAATCGCAGATACGCAGTATTTT.